The clone carrying this T cell receptor beta chain showed up just a few times. Its specificity is not known. These data are taken from a study of regulatory T cells in long-lasting Graves disease. General study findings and limits: New patients shared 1,000 or so public clonotypes, and persistent patients shared more, with about 2,500. It was in persistent disease that TRBV28, TRBJ1-2 and TRBJ2-5 were favored.

Time point denoted: newly diagnosed GD, antithyroid drugs for less than 3 months. PBMCs were the source of the RNA used for TCR sequencing. J gave up 0 bases and V 1 base, and 8 bases lay outside the gene matches. Germline V lookup: CDR1 SGHVS, CDR2 FNYEAQ. The CDR3 contains 17 residues. Combining iRepertoire HTBI primers with Arm-PCR of CDR3 regions, the authors built TCR beta libraries. TCRdb ran MiXCR on the multiplex PCR reads and lists one entry per CDR3 protein. Of more than 300,000 distinct CDR3 sequences listed, 15% to 20% are singletons. These data were also filed under a second study, of T cells in Graves' hyperthyroidism and ophthalmopathy. That paper states: In blood, most of the thyroid clonotypes expanded above 0.001 were also present.

The sequenced sample was peripheral blood mononuclear cells (PBMCs), obtained at new diagnosis, from a patient treated with antithyroid drugs. This sequence originates from a woman in her late teens or twenties with Graves disease. V usage is TRBV7-6 and J usage is TRBJ1-2; TRBD1 aligns across 7 bases. The CDR3, as DNA: TGTGCCAGCAGCTTAGGGTCCAGGGGGACTACTAACTATGGCTACACCTTC. Amino acids: CASSLGSRGTTNYGYTF.